A single sample gave rise to the 27 T cell receptor beta chains below, sequenced in a study of cytomegalovirus exposure and HLA in healthy donors. It was with 60 Vbeta and 13 Jbeta primers that the PCR ran. The assay was immunoSEQ multiplex PCR, and TCRdb's table has in-frame clones only and misses some. The sample has some 82,000 clones; approximately 84% are singletons. Sequenced material: PBMCs. These receptor sequences come from a woman aged 45-65 years in good health and CMV-seronegative.

The J gene is TRBJ2-7, the V gene TRBV6-6; TRBD1 agrees at 10 bases. With V trimmed by 4 bases and J by 7 bases, 4 bases remained unmatched. This CDR3 comprises 13 residues. Per germline, CDR1 MNHNY and CDR2 SVGAGI (reference sequence). CDR3 sequence (DNA): TGTGCCAGCAGTTCCAGGGACAGGGGTGAGCAGTACGTC. It yields the protein CASSSRDRGEQYV.

The chain is built from TRBV7-8 and TRBJ2-5; no reliable D call. The J call may not be correct, given that the DNA end is closer to TRBJ2-7. This CDR3 has 14 amino acids. Looked up from germline, CDR1 is SGHVS and CDR2 is FQNEAQ. The CDR3 DNA follows: TGTGCCAGCAGCTTTGGTCTACCTGACTACGAGCAGTACTTC. Residues: CASSFGLPDYEQYF.

The chain couples TRBV6-5 to TRBJ2-5; D might be TRBD2 (6 bases). This CDR3 comprises 14 residues. V was shortened by 2 bases and J by 2 bases, with 9 bases between the two germline ends. Germline V gene sequence: CDR1 MNHEY, CDR2 SVGAGI. CDR3 nucleotides: TGTGCCAGCAGTTACGCGGGGCTACAAGAGACCCAGTACTTC. It yields the protein CASSYAGLQETQYF.

The CDR3 here is CASSQVFASGGARRDEQFF. CDR3 sequence (DNA): TGTGCCAGCAGCCAAGTCTTCGCTAGCGGGGGGGCAAGGAGGGATGAGCAGTTCTTC. The V gene is TRBV4-2, the J gene TRBJ2-1; 12 bases align to TRBD2. V lost 1 base to trimming and J lost 8 bases; unmatched junction nucleotides: 15. Germline CDR1 LGHNA, CDR2 YNFKEQ. The CDR3 has 19 amino acids.

The chain has TRBV6-4 and TRBJ2-1; TRBD1 might be the D (6 bases). The length of the CDR3 is 13 residues. V gave up 3 bases and J gave up 6 bases, with 9 bases separating them. The germline V gene has CDR1 MRHNA and CDR2 SNTAGT. The CDR3 coding sequence is TGTGCCAGCAGTGAAGTGACAGGCAATGAGCAGTTCTTC. It specifies CASSEVTGNEQFF.

The chain carries TRBV30 and TRBJ2-2; 9 bases line up with TRBD1. This CDR3 comprises 18 residues. Germline V gives CDR1 GTSNPN, CDR2 SVGIG (reference sequence). Trimming cost V 7 bases and J 0 bases; bases outside gene matches: 15. The CDR3: CALPGTGPVQPNTGELFF. The CDR3 nucleotides read TGTGCCTTACCCGGGACAGGGCCTGTCCAGCCGAACACCGGGGAGCTGTTTTTT.

The chain carries TRBV7-2 and TRBJ2-7; 7 bases line up with TRBD1. V was clipped by 5 bases and J by 0 bases; unmatched bases: 4. The CDR3 has 14 amino acids. From germline, CDR1 is SGHTA and CDR2 FQGNSA. The CDR3 DNA follows: TGTGCCAGCAGCCGGACAGGTAGCTCCTACGAGCAGTACTTC. Translation: CASSRTGSSYEQYF.

The CDR3 coding sequence is TGTGCCAGCAGCGCTACGGTACTAGACGGGGTCGGGGAGCTGTTTTTT. The encoded protein is CASSATVLDGVGELFF. This rearrangement joins TRBV5-4 to TRBJ2-2; the D gene is possibly TRBD2 (5 bases). V lost 4 bases and J lost 7, with 20 bases in between. CDR1 is SGHNT, CDR2 YYREEE, per germline (reference sequence). The CDR3 spans 16 residues. Supplemented by reference TRBV5-4 and TRBJ2-2, the full variable domain reads ETGVTQSPTHLIKTRGQQVTLRCSSQSGHNTVSWYQQALGQGPQFIFQYYREEENGRGNFPPRFSGLQFPNYSSELNVNALELDDSALYLCASSATVLDGVGELFFGEGSRLTVL.

This chain links TRBV7-3 with TRBJ2-7; TRBD2 aligns across 11 bases. Germline CDR1 is SGHTA and CDR2 is FQGTGA. The CDR3 length is 16 residues. The V gene end was trimmed by 4 bases and the J gene end by 3 bases; junction bases not matched to a gene: 8. CDR3 in amino acids: CASSSNDTSGGYEQYV. CDR3 in DNA: TGTGCCAGCAGCTCGAACGACACTAGCGGGGGCTACGAGCAGTACGTC.

The chain joins TRBV2 to TRBJ2-5, with 11 positions matching TRBD2. The J call may be mistaken, given a closer DNA end match to TRBJ2-7. Germline CDR1 is SNHLY and CDR2 is FYNNEI. CDR3 length: 14 residues. DNA for the CDR3: TGTGCCAGCAGTGAAGGACTAGCGGGACGCGAGCAGTACTTC. It encodes CASSEGLAGREQYF.

This chain uses TRBV7-9 with TRBJ2-1; D perhaps matches TRBD1 (6 bases). V gave up 0 bases and J gave up 3 bases, with 9 bases separating them. The CDR3 is 15 residues long. Germline CDR1 reads SEHNR; CDR2 reads FQNEAQ (reference sequence). The DNA for the CDR3 is TGTGCCAGCAGCTTAGCCTTGGACAGCTACAATGAGCAGTTCTTC. Translated: CASSLALDSYNEQFF.

The rearrangement uses TRBV4-1 and TRBJ1-1, with D uncertain. CDR3 length: 12 residues. Germline CDR1 is MGHRA and CDR2 is YSYEKL. The ends were cut back, 1 base at V and 8 bases at J, with 8 bases in the middle. CDR3 loop: CASSQGGQEAFF. Written as DNA, the CDR3 is TGCGCCAGCAGCCAAGGTGGCCAAGAAGCTTTCTTT.

For the CDR3, the DNA is TGTGCCTGGTCACTCAGGGAGGACCAGCCCCAGCATTTT. Its translation is CAWSLREDQPQHF. The rearrangement uses TRBV30 and TRBJ1-5; tentatively, D is TRBD1 (5 bases). CDR1 and CDR2 from the germline V gene are GTSNPN and SVGIG (reference sequence). The CDR3 consists of 13 residues. Trimming stripped 5 bases from V and 7 bases from J, with 15 bases between. Looking up the rest from reference TRBV30 and TRBJ1-5 gives the full variable domain: SQTIHQWPATLVQPVGSPLSLECTVEGTSNPNLYWYRQAAGRGLQLLFYSVGIGQISSEVPQNLSASRPQDRQFILSSKKLLLSDSGFYLCAWSLREDQPQHFGDGTRLSIL.

The rearrangement joins TRBV29-1 to TRBJ1-2; a possible D gene is TRBD1 (5 bases). Between the trimmed V and J ends, which lost 1 base and 4 bases, there was a span of 10 bases. In germline, CDR1 is SQVTM, CDR2 ANQGSEA. The CDR3 is 13 amino acids. The CDR3 loop reads CSVEGTWGYGYTF. DNA of the CDR3: TGCAGCGTTGAAGGGACATGGGGCTATGGCTACACCTTC.

This CDR3 is CASSQTATSTDTQYF. The DNA of the CDR3 is TGCGCCAGCAGTCAGACTGCGACTAGCACAGATACGCAGTATTTT. This chain joins TRBV4-1 and TRBJ2-3; D gene uncertain. The CDR3 runs 15 residues. The germline V and J ends were trimmed by 6 bases and 0 bases, with 13 bases remaining between them. CDR1 MGHRA and CDR2 YSYEKL come from the germline V gene.

V gene TRBV18 combines with J gene TRBJ2-3; maybe TRBD2 (6 bases). Germline V CDR1 and CDR2: KGHSH, LQKENI. Deletions cut 0 bases from V and 5 bases from J, with 12 bases between. This CDR3 region has 15 residues. In nucleotides, the CDR3 is TGTGCCAGCTCACCACCGGGCGGGATGGGAGATACGCAGTATTTT. It yields the protein CASSPPGGMGDTQYF.

V is TRBV6-5 and J is TRBJ2-3; D gene ambiguous. In germline, CDR1 is MNHEY, CDR2 SVGAGI. CDR3 length equals 13 residues. With 5 bases removed from V and 9 bases from J, the gap between germline ends came to 15 bases. The CDR3 nucleotides read TGTGCCAGCAGTCAAATACCAAAAGAGACGCAGTATTTT. It translates to CASSQIPKETQYF.

The rearrangement uses TRBV7-2 and TRBJ1-4; D might be TRBD1 (5 bases). Trimming took 1 base from V and 8 from J, leaving 17 bases between them. The CDR3 runs 16 residues. Germline V gene lookup returns CDR1 SGHTA and CDR2 FQGNSA. CDR3: CASSLVIVGGSEKLFF. The CDR3 coding sequence is TGTGCCAGCAGCTTAGTCATCGTTGGGGGGTCGGAAAAACTGTTTTTT.

This chain uses TRBV7-8 with TRBJ1-6; possible D gene TRBD1, 6 bases. CDR3 length: 17 residues. V was clipped by 5 bases and J by 4 bases, with 18 bases between them. Germline assignment: CDR1 SGHVS and CDR2 FQNEAQ. The CDR3 sequence: CASSQGTTTPYNSPLHF. In DNA, the CDR3 is TGTGCCAGCAGCCAAGGGACAACAACACCTTATAATTCACCCCTCCACTTT. The full variable domain, with the rest looked up from reference TRBV7-8 and TRBJ1-6, is GAGVSQSPRYKVAKRGQDVALRCDPISGHVSLFWYQQALGQGPEFLTYFQNEAQLDKSGLPSDRFFAERPEGSVSTLKIQRTQQEDSAVYLCASSQGTTTPYNSPLHFGNGTRLTVT.

The V gene is TRBV5-1, the J gene TRBJ2-1; TRBD2 agrees at 12 bases. The trim removed 9 bases at V and 9 bases at J, leaving 13 bases unmatched. The CDR3 is 15 amino acids. Germline values: CDR1 SGHRS, CDR2 YFSETQ. Here the CDR3 reads CATTDGLAGRGEQFF. The CDR3 DNA follows: TGCGCCACCACAGATGGACTAGCGGGGCGTGGTGAGCAGTTCTTC.

The chain couples TRBV6-6 to TRBJ1-1; D not certain. The germline gives CDR1 MNHNY, CDR2 SVGAGI (reference sequence). With 6 bases removed from V and 2 bases from J, the gap between germline ends came to 13 bases. The CDR3 contains 14 residues. The CDR3 DNA follows: TGTGCCAGCAGACCCTCCGGGAGTAACACTGAAGCTTTCTTT. It encodes CASRPSGSNTEAFF.

The chain recombines TRBV5-4 with TRBJ2-1, with TRBD2 identical over 10 bases. Germline V gene sequence: CDR1 SGHNT, CDR2 YYREEE (reference sequence). The CDR3 contains 14 residues. V dropped 1 base and J dropped 10; count of bases not matched to a gene: 5. Here the CDR3 reads CASSLSGGAWEQFF. CDR3 sequence (DNA): TGTGCCAGCAGCTTGAGCGGGGGGGCCTGGGAGCAGTTCTTC.

The V and J genes are TRBV5-6 and TRBJ2-3; D might be TRBD2 (6 bases). Trimming took 1 base from V and 3 from J, leaving 12 bases between them. The CDR3 consists of 15 residues. Germline V CDR1 and CDR2: SGHDT, YYEEEE. The CDR3 DNA is TGTGCCAGCAGCTTGTTACGGGAGAGGACAGATACGCAGTATTTT. Its protein product is CASSLLRERTDTQYF.

This rearrangement joins TRBV11-1 to TRBJ2-1; D gene uncertain. V dropped 7 bases and J dropped 5 bases, with 18 bases sitting between them. The CDR3 is made up of 15 amino acids. Germline V gene sequence: CDR1 SGHAT, CDR2 FQDESV (reference sequence). This chain's CDR3 is CASTTTRPTNNEQFF. CDR3 in DNA: TGTGCCAGCACCACTACCCGCCCCACTAACAATGAGCAGTTCTTC.

The chain uses TRBV5-4 and TRBJ2-2; 11 nucleotides line up with TRBD1. V shed 4 bases and J 5 bases; nucleotides not matched to a gene: 1. Germline loops: CDR1 SGHNT, CDR2 YYREEE (reference sequence). The CDR3 totals 14 residues. The CDR3 DNA follows: TGTGCCAGCAGCGGGACAGGGGGAACCGGGGAGCTGTTTTTT. Translated: CASSGTGGTGELFF.

This chain uses TRBV10-3 with TRBJ2-7, with 9 nucleotides matching TRBD1. Per the germline V gene, CDR1 is ENHRY and CDR2 is SYGVKD. The V gene end was trimmed by 2 bases and the J gene end by 6 bases; junction bases not matched to a gene: 5. This CDR3 contains 14 residues. This CDR3 reads CAISEMGQGVEQYV. DNA of the CDR3: TGTGCCATCAGTGAGATGGGACAGGGAGTCGAGCAGTACGTC.

The CDR3 loop reads CASSATQGVVYQPQHF. The DNA for the CDR3 is TGTGCCAGCAGTGCGACCCAGGGGGTGGTTTATCAGCCCCAGCATTTT. The V call is TRBV28, the J call TRBJ1-5; 7 positions agree with TRBD1. J gave up 5 bases and V 5 bases, and 12 bases lay outside the gene matches. Germline CDR1 is MDHEN and CDR2 is SYDVKM. The CDR3 has 16 residues.